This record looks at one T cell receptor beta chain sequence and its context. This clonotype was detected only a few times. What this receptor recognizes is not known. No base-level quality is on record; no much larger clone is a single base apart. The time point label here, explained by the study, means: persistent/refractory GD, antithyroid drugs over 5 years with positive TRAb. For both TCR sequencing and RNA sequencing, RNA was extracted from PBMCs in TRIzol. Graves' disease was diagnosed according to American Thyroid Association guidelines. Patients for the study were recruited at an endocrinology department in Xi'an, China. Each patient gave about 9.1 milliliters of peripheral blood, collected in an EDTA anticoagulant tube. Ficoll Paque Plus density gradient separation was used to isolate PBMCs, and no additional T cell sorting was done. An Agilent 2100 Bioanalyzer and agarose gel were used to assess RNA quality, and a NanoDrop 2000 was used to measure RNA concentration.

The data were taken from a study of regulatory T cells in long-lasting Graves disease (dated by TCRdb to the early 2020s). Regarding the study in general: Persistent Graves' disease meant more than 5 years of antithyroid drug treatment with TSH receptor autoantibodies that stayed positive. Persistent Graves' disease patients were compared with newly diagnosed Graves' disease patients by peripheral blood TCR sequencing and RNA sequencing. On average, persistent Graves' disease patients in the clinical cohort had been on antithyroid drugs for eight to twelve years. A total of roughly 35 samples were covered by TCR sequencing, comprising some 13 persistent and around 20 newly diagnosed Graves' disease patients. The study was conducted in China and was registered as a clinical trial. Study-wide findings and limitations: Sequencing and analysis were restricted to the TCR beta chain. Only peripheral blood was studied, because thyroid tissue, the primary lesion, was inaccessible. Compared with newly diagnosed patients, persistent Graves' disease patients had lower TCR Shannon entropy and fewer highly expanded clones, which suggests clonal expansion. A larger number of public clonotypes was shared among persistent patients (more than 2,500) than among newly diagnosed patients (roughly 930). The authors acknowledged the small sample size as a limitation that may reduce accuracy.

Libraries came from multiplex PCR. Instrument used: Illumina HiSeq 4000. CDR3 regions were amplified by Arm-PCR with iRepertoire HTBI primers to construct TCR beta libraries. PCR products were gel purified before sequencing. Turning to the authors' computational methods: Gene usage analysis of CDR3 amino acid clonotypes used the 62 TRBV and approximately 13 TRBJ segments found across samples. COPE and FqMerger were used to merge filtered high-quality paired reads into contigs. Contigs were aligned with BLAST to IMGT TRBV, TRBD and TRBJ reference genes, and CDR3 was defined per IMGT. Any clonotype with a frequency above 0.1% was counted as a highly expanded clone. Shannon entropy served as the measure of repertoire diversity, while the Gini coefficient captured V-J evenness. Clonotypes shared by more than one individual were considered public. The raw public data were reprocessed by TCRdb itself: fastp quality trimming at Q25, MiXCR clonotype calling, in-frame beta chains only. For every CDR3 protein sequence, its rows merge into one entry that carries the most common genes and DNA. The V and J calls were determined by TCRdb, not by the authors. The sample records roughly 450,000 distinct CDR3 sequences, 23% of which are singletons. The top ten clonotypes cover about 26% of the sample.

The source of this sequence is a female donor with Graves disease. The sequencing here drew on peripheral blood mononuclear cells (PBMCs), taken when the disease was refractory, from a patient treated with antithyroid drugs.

At the DNA level, the sequence is TGTGCCAGCAGTCCACTACCCGCTAGCGGGAGGGATCGCACAGATACGCAGTATTTT. This yields the protein CASSPLPASGRDRTDTQYF. Recombination linked TRBV12-3 or TRBV12-4 to TRBJ2-3; TRBD2 lines up with 12 middle nucleotides. At the junction V is shortened by 5 bases and J by 1 base; bases outside the gene matches: 13. The CDR3 runs 19 residues from the cysteine to the phenylalanine. The only DNA kept is the CDR3, 57 bases in frame from the first base.